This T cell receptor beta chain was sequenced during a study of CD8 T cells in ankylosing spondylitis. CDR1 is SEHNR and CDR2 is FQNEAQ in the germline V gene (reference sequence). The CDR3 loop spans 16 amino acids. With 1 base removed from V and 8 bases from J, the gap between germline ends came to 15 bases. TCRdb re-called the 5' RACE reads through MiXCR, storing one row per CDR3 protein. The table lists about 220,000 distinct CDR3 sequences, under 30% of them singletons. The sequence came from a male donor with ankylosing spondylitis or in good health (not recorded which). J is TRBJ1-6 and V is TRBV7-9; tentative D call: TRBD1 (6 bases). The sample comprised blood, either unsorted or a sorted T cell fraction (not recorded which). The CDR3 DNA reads TGTGCCAGCAGCTTAGGTCCTCCAGGGGCTTATTCACCCCTCCACTTT. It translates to CASSLGPPGAYSPLHF.